This T cell receptor (beta chain) originates from a study of T cells in Graves' hyperthyroidism and ophthalmopathy. Study outcomes and limitations: The majority of expanded thyroid clonotypes above 0.001 also appeared in blood.

The CDR3 covers 16 residues. Germline assignment: CDR1 SEHNR and CDR2 FQNEAQ (reference sequence). Researchers took RNA transcripts and amplified the TCR beta CDR3 regions from them. First-round RT-PCR with HTBI primers amplified the TCR CDR3 region. Each CDR3 protein is one row after TCRdb ran MiXCR on the multiplex PCR reads. Of around 600,000 distinct CDR3 sequences detected, about 14% appear once; the ten largest clones hold about 6.6%. This clonotype was observed once. Its antigen is unidentified. A much larger clonotype is one base distant, so this may be a read error. Patients with uncontrolled infections, other autoimmune diseases, pregnancy or lactation were excluded. Orbital computed tomography, thyroid ultrasound, serum thyroxine and TRAb, and clinical symptoms together informed the diagnoses. Around 9.9 ml of fresh peripheral blood supplied the PBMCs.

This sequence was found in a young woman with Graves' ophthalmopathy. The chain employs TRBV7-9 and TRBJ1-2; TRBD1 matches at 7 bases. The sample comprised blood. The DNA of the CDR3 is TGTGCCAGCGGCTTAGAGGGGGCGCAGGGTAACTATGGCTACACCTTC. It encodes CASGLEGAQGNYGYTF. Supplemented by reference TRBV7-9 and TRBJ1-2, the full variable domain reads DTGVSQNPRHKITKRGQNVTFRCDPISEHNRLYWYRQTLGQGPEFLTYFQNEAQLEKSRLLSDRFSAERPKGSFSTLEIQRTEQGDSAMYLCASGLEGAQGNYGYTFGSGTRLTVV.